These 6 T cell receptor beta chains were all obtained from the same sample, sequenced in a study of cytomegalovirus exposure and HLA in healthy donors. PCR used 60 Vbeta primers and 13 Jbeta primers. Libraries were prepared by immunoSEQ multiplex PCR; TCRdb keeps only in-frame clonotypes and omits some of them. The sample consists of 55,000 to 80,000 clones, roughly 70% of them appearing once. Source material: PBMCs. These receptors originate from a man between 65 and 79 years old in good health and CMV-seronegative.

This chain connects TRBV7-2 to TRBJ1-1; D possibly corresponds to TRBD1 (5 bases). The germline V and J ends were trimmed by 1 base and 4 bases, with 7 bases remaining between them. The CDR3 loop spans 13 amino acids. Germline values: CDR1 SGHTA, CDR2 FQGNSA. In DNA form, the CDR3 reads TGTGCCAGCAGCTTAGGGGGCTCCACTGAAGCTTTCTTT. This codes for CASSLGGSTEAFF. Complete variable domain (other parts from reference TRBV7-2 and TRBJ1-1): GAGVSQSPSNKVTEKGKDVELRCDPISGHTALYWYRQSLGQGLEFLIYFQGNSAPDKSGLPSDRFSAERTGGSVSTLTIQRTQQEDSAVYLCASSLGGSTEAFFGQGTRLTVV.

The V gene is TRBV6-5, the J gene TRBJ1-3, with D perhaps matching TRBD1 (6 bases). V was shortened by 5 bases and J by 4 bases, with 9 bases between the two germline ends. The CDR3 has 13 residues. Germline lookup yields CDR1 MNHEY and CDR2 SVGAGI. The CDR3 is CASSQDRGNTIYF. Written as DNA, the CDR3 is TGTGCCAGCAGTCAAGACAGGGGAAACACCATATATTTT.

The CDR3 region has the DNA TGTGCCAGCAGTAAGGACACCGTCTATGGCTACACCTTC. Amino acids: CASSKDTVYGYTF. The genes are TRBV6-6 and TRBJ1-2; a possible D gene is TRBD1 (5 bases). This CDR3 contains 13 residues. Per germline, CDR1 MNHNY and CDR2 SVGAGI (reference sequence). With 5 bases removed from V and 4 bases from J, the gap between germline ends came to 11 bases.

This clone was observed a few times. V and J are TRBV9 and TRBJ1-4; a possible D gene is TRBD1 (6 bases). The germline V and J ends were trimmed by 3 bases and 5 bases, with 11 bases remaining between them. Germline values: CDR1 SGDLS, CDR2 YYNGEE. CDR3 size: 14 residues. DNA of the CDR3: TGTGCCAGCAGCGCCGGGACACCGAATGAAAAACTGTTTTTT. Protein product: CASSAGTPNEKLFF.

The V gene is TRBV19, the J gene TRBJ2-5; maybe TRBD1 (6 bases). V lost 5 bases, J lost 2 bases, and 12 bases lay in between. There are 14 residues in the CDR3. Germline V gene sequence: CDR1 LNHDA, CDR2 SQIVND (reference sequence). The DNA of the CDR3 is TGTGCCAGTAGTCCCGGGACAATACAAGAGACCCAGTACTTC. This translates into CASSPGTIQETQYF. The full variable domain, its missing parts supplied by reference TRBV19 and TRBJ2-5, is DGGITQSPKYLFRKEGQNVTLSCEQNLNHDAMYWYRQDPGQGLRLIYYSQIVNDFQKGDIAEGYSVSREKKESFPLTVTSAQKNPTAFYLCASSPGTIQETQYFGPGTRLLVL.

This clone was counted a few times. The rearrangement links TRBV19 to TRBJ1-2; 9 positions match TRBD1. The trim removed 7 bases at V and 8 bases at J, leaving 8 bases unmatched. CDR3 length equals 13 residues. The germline V gene encodes CDR1 LNHDA and CDR2 SQIVND (reference sequence). The CDR3 reads CASKGTGSRGYTF. DNA of the CDR3: TGTGCCAGTAAGGGGACAGGGTCTCGGGGCTACACCTTC.